This TCR beta chain was documented in a study of blood T cell repertoires in COVID-19. Study as a whole: The United States, Italy and Spain supplied acute and convalescent COVID-19 samples. The analysed material was cDNA or gDNA that came from T cells, B-cell-depleted T cells, or PBMCs.

The protocol was immunoSEQ multiplex PCR, while the TCRdb copy is restricted to in-frame clones and leaves out a portion. Here the sample spans about 89,000 clones, about 80% being singletons. What was sequenced was peripheral blood. This sequence originates from a woman aged 80 or over with acute or convalescent COVID-19.

CDR3 sequence reads: CATSRDRGETQYF. The CDR3 bases are TGTGCCACCAGCCGCGACAGGGGCGAGACCCAGTACTTC. This chain joins TRBV15 and TRBJ2-5; 8 bases line up with TRBD1. With V trimmed by 5 bases and J by 5 bases, 4 bases remained unmatched. The CDR3 has 13 amino acids. CDR1 LNHNV and CDR2 YYDKDF come from the germline V gene (reference sequence). Combining the CDR3 with reference TRBV15 and TRBJ2-5 gives the whole variable domain DAMVIQNPRYQVTQFGKPVTLSCSQTLNHNVMYWYQQKSSQAPKLLFHYYDKDFNNEADTPDNFQSRRPNTSFCFLDIRSPGLGDTAMYLCATSRDRGETQYFGPGTRLLVL.